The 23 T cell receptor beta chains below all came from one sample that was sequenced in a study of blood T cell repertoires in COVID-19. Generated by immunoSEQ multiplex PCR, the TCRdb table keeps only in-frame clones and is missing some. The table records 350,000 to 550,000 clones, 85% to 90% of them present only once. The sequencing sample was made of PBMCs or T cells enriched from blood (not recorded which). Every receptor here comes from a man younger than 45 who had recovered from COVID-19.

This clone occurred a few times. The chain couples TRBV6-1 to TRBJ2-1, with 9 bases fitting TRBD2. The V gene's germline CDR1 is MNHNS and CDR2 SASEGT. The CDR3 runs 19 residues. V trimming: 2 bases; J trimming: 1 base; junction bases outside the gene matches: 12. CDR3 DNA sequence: TGTGCCAGCAGTGAATTCTTAGCGGGAGTTGTGGGGTCCTACAATGAGCAGTTCTTC. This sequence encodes CASSEFLAGVVGSYNEQFF.

The CDR3 loop reads CASSPGQGKDGYTF. CDR3 in DNA: TGCGCCAGCAGCCCTGGACAGGGAAAAGACGGCTACACCTTC. This chain links TRBV5-1 with TRBJ1-2; the match to TRBD1 covers 8 bases. There are 14 residues in the CDR3. After removal of 4 bases from V and 8 bases from J, the junction contained 10 bases not matched to a gene. Germline V gene sequence: CDR1 SGHRS, CDR2 YFSETQ.

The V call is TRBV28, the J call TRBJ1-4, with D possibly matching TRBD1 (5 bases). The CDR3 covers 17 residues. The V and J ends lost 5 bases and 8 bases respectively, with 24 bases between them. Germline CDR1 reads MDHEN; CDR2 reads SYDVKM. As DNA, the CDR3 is TGTGCCAGCAGTCCCACAGGACGCAACCCATCCGGGGAAAAACTGTTTTTT. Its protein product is CASSPTGRNPSGEKLFF.

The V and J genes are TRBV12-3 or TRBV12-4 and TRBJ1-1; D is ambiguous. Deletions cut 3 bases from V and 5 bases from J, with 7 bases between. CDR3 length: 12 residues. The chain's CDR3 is CASSFSETEAFF. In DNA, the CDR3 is TGTGCCAGCAGTTTTTCGGAGACTGAAGCTTTCTTT.

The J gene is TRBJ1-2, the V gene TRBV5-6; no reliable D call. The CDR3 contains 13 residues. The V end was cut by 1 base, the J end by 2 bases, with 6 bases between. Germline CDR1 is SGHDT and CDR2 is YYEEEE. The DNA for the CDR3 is TGTGCCAGCAGCTTGCCCAGGAACTATGGCTACACCTTC. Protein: CASSLPRNYGYTF.

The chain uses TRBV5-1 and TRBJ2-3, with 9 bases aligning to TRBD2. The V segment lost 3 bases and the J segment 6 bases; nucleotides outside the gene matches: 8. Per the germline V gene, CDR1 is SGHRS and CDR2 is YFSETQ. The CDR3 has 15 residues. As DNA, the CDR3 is TGCGCCAGCAGCTCCTTAGCGGGAGTGGAGGATACGCAGTATTTT. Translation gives CASSSLAGVEDTQYF.

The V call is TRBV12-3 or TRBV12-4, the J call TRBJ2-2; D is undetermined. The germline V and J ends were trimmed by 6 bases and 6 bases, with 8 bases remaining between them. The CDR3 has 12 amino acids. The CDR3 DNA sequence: TGTGCCAGCAGGGTACTGCCCGGGGAGCTGTTTTTT. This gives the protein CASRVLPGELFF.

The DNA for the CDR3 is TGTGCCAGCAGCTTAGTTCAGGGGAGCTATGGCTACACCTTC. Protein: CASSLVQGSYGYTF. The chain couples TRBV11-2 to TRBJ1-2; TRBD1 might be the D (6 bases). Germline V CDR1 and CDR2: SGHAT, FQNNGV. This CDR3 has 14 amino acids. V was clipped by 1 base and J by 4 bases, with 10 bases between them.

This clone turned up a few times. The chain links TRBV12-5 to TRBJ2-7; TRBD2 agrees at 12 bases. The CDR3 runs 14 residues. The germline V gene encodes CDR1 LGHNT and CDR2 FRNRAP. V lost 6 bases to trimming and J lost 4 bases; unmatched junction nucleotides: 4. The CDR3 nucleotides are TGTGCTAGTGGCCTCGGACTAGCGGGATACGAGCAGTACTTC. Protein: CASGLGLAGYEQYF. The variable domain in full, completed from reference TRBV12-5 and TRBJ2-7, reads DARVTQTPRHKVTEMGQEVTMRCQPILGHNTVFWYRQTMMQGLELLAYFRNRAPLDDSGMPKDRFSAEMPDATLATLKIQPSEPRDSAVYFCASGLGLAGYEQYFGPGTRLTVT.

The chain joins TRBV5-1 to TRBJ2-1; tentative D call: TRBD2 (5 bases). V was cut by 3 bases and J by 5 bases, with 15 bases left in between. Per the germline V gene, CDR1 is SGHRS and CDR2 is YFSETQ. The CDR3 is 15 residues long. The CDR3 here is CASSSTTLGNNEQFF. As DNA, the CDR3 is TGCGCCAGCAGCTCGACAACCCTCGGGAACAATGAGCAGTTCTTC.

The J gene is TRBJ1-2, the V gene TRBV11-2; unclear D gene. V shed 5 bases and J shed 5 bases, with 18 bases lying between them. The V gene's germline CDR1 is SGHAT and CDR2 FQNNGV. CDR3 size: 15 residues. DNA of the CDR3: TGTGCCAGCAGCACCCCAGTGGGCAGTTCATATGGCTACACCTTC. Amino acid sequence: CASSTPVGSSYGYTF.

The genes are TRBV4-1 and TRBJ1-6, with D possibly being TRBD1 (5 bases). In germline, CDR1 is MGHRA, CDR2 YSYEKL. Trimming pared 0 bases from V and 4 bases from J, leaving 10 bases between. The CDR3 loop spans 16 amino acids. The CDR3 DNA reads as TGCGCCAGCAGCCAAGATGGGGCAGCTTATAATTCACCCCTCCACTTT. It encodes CASSQDGAAYNSPLHF.

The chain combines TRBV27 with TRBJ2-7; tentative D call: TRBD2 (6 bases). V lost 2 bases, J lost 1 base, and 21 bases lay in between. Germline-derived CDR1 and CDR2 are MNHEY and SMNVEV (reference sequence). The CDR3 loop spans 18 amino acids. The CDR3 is CASSLGLPSSAQSYEQYF. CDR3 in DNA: TGTGCCAGCAGTTTAGGGCTCCCTTCTAGCGCTCAGTCCTACGAGCAGTACTTC.

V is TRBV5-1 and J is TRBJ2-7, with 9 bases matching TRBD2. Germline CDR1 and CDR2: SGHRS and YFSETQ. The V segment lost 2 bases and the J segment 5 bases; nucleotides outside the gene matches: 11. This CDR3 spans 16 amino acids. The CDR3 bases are TGCGCCAGCAGCTTATCCGGGACTAGCAAGGTACACGAGCAGTACTTC. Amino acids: CASSLSGTSKVHEQYF.

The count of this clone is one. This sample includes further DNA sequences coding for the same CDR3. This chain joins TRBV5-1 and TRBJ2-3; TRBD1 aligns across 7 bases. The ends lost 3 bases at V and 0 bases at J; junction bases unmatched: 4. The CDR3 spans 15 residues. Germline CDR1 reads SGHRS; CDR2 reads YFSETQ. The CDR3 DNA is TGCGCCAGCAGCTGGGACAGCTCTAGCACAGATACGCAGTATTTT. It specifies CASSWDSSSTDTQYF.

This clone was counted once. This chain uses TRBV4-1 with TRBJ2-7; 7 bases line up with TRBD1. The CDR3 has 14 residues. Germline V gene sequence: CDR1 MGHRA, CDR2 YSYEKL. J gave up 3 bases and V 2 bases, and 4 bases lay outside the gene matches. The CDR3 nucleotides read TGCGCCAGCAGCCAACCGGACAGGATCTACGAGCAGTACTTC. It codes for CASSQPDRIYEQYF.

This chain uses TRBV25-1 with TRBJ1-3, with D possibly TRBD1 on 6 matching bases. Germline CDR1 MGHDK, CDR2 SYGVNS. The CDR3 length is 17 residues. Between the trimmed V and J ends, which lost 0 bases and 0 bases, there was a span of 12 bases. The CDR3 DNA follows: TGTGCCAGCAGTGAATACCTTGGACAGTCCTCTGGAAACACCATATATTTT. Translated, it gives CASSEYLGQSSGNTIYF.

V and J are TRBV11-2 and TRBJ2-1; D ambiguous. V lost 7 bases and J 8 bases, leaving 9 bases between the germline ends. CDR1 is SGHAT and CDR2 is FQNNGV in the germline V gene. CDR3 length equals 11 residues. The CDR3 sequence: CASTQVHEQFF. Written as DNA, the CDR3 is TGTGCCAGCACCCAGGTCCATGAGCAGTTCTTC.

Written as DNA, the CDR3 is TGTGCCAGCAGCCCAGGTGGGGGCATGAACACTGAAGCTTTCTTT. It specifies CASSPGGGMNTEAFF. V gene TRBV9 combines with J gene TRBJ1-1, with a tentative D call TRBD1 (6 bases). Looked up from germline, CDR1 is SGDLS and CDR2 is YYNGEE. This CDR3 region has 15 residues. V lost 4 bases, J lost 0 bases, and 13 bases lay in between.

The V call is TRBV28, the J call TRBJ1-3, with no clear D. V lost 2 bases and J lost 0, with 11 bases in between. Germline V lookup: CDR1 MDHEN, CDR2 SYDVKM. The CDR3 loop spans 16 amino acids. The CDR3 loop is CASSLNLAVSGNTIYF. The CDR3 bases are TGTGCCAGCAGTTTAAATCTGGCCGTCTCTGGAAACACCATATATTTT.

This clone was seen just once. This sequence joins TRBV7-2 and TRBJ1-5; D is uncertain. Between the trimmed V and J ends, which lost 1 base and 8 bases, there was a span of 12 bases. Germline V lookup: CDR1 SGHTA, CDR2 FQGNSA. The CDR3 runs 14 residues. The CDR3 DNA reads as TGTGCCAGCAGCTTAGGGACGGGGTGGGAGCCCCAGCATTTT. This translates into CASSLGTGWEPQHF. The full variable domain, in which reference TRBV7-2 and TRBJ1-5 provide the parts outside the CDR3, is GAGVSQSPSNKVTEKGKDVELRCDPISGHTALYWYRQSLGQGLEFLIYFQGNSAPDKSGLPSDRFSAERTGGSVSTLTIQRTQQEDSAVYLCASSLGTGWEPQHFGDGTRLSIL.

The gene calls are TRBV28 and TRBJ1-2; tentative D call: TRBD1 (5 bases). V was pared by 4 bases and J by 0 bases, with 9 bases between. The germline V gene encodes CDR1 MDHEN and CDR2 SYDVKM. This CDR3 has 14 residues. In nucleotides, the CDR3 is TGTGCCAGCAGTTCCCCGGGGGCTAACTATGGCTACACCTTC. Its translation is CASSSPGANYGYTF.

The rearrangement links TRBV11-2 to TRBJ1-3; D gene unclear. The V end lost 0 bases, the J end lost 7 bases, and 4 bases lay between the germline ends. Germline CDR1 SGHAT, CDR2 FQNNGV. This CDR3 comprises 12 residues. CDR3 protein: CASSLDGNTIYF. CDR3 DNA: TGTGCCAGCAGCTTAGACGGGAACACCATATATTTT.